The 25 T cell receptor beta chains reported below all come from one sample, sequenced in a study of blood T cell repertoires in COVID-19. The protocol was immunoSEQ multiplex PCR, while the TCRdb copy is restricted to in-frame clones and leaves out a portion. Among over 200,000 clones listed, around 75% were seen once. Sequencing used peripheral blood. The source of these receptors is a human donor in a cohort sampled during active COVID-19.

The chain joins TRBV12-3 or TRBV12-4 to TRBJ2-7; a possible D gene is TRBD1 (5 bases). This CDR3 contains 13 residues. Trimming left V 3 bases short and J 3 bases short, with 9 bases between. Here the CDR3 DNA reads TGTGCCAGCAGTTTGGTGGGGCTCTACGAGCAGTACTTC. Its translation is CASSLVGLYEQYF.

J is TRBJ1-2 and V is TRBV19; 7 nucleotides agree with TRBD1. Germline V gene data show CDR1 as LNHDA and CDR2 as SQIVND (reference sequence). The CDR3 length is 14 residues. After removal of 1 base from V and 4 bases from J, the junction contained 3 bases not matched to a gene. CDR3 nucleotide sequence: TGTGCCAGTAGTATAGTCCAGGGGGTCTATGGCTACACCTTC. Amino acid sequence: CASSIVQGVYGYTF.

V gene TRBV18 combines with J gene TRBJ2-7, with D possibly being TRBD1 (6 bases). Trimming cost V 4 bases and J 3 bases, with 19 bases left between them. This CDR3 is 16 amino acids long. CDR1 is KGHSH and CDR2 is LQKENI in the germline V gene. The CDR3 reads CASSRLRTADDYEQYF. The CDR3 DNA reads TGTGCCAGCTCACGTCTCCGGACAGCGGATGACTACGAGCAGTACTTC.

This chain connects TRBV19 to TRBJ2-1; possibly TRBD2 for D (6 bases). Germline loops: CDR1 LNHDA, CDR2 SQIVND (reference sequence). Between the trimmed V and J ends, which lost 5 bases and 1 base, there was a span of 12 bases. The length of the CDR3 is 15 residues. CDR3 coding DNA: TGTGCCAGTAGTTCATACGCGGGGTCCTACAATGAGCAGTTCTTC. Its translation: CASSSYAGSYNEQFF.

This sequence joins TRBV9 and TRBJ2-7; 15 bases align to TRBD2. The germline gives CDR1 SGDLS, CDR2 YYNGEE. Trimming cost V 3 bases and J 5 bases; bases outside gene matches: 9. The CDR3 runs to 17 residues. CDR3 amino acids: CASSDGLAGGVSDEQYF. As DNA, the CDR3 is TGTGCCAGCAGCGACGGACTAGCGGGAGGGGTTTCCGACGAGCAGTACTTC.

The chain uses TRBV4-1 and TRBJ1-2; unclear D gene. Germline loops: CDR1 MGHRA, CDR2 YSYEKL. The CDR3 covers 12 residues. Trimming removed 3 bases at V and 6 bases at J, with 8 bases between. The CDR3 here is CASSHRHHGYTF. The CDR3 nucleotides read TGCGCCAGCAGCCATAGACACCATGGCTACACCTTC.

CDR3 sequence (DNA): TGTGCCAGCAGCTCGGGGACAGGGGGCTATGGCTACACCTTC. Its protein product is CASSSGTGGYGYTF. The rearrangement joins TRBV5-4 to TRBJ1-2; 11 nucleotides line up with TRBD1. Trimming took 3 bases from V and 4 from J; bases not matched to a gene: 2. The CDR3 loop spans 14 amino acids. Per germline, CDR1 SGHNT and CDR2 YYREEE (reference sequence).

This sequence joins TRBV7-6 and TRBJ1-2; D is unclear. Per germline, CDR1 SGHVS and CDR2 FNYEAQ. The CDR3 runs to 18 residues. V was shortened by 5 bases and J by 1 base, with 23 bases between the two germline ends. CDR3 loop: CASSLTAPTRGSNYGYTF. CDR3 nucleotide sequence: TGTGCCAGCAGCCTAACAGCCCCAACGCGCGGGAGTAACTATGGCTACACCTTC.

The gene calls are TRBV28 and TRBJ2-5, with unresolved D. The V end lost 5 bases, the J end lost 0 bases, and 10 bases lay between the germline ends. Germline V gene data show CDR1 as MDHEN and CDR2 as SYDVKM. This CDR3 region has 14 residues. Here the CDR3 reads CASSLNSNQETQYF. The CDR3 bases are TGTGCCAGCAGTCTAAACAGTAACCAAGAGACCCAGTACTTC.

The chain recombines TRBV6-5 with TRBJ2-2, with 8 bases matching TRBD2. This CDR3 is built from 15 residues. With 2 bases clipped from V and 6 bases from J, the junction kept 5 bases outside the gene matches. Germline values: CDR1 MNHEY, CDR2 SVGAGI. Here the CDR3 reads CASSYVSGSPGELFF. The CDR3 nucleotides read TGTGCCAGCAGTTACGTGAGCGGGAGCCCCGGGGAGCTGTTTTTT.

This chain uses TRBV28 with TRBJ1-6, with TRBD1 matching over 9 bases. Germline V CDR1 and CDR2: MDHEN, SYDVKM. Unmatched junction bases numbered 9, after V lost 5 bases and J lost 4 bases. The CDR3 covers 17 residues. CDR3 amino acids: CASSRPGQGAYNSPLHF. The CDR3 DNA reads as TGTGCCAGCAGTCGCCCGGGACAGGGCGCATATAATTCACCCCTCCACTTT.

The rearrangement uses TRBV6-1 and TRBJ2-6; D not certain. CDR3 length: 17 amino acids. Germline V gene sequence: CDR1 MNHNS, CDR2 SASEGT. Trimming removed 1 base from V and 0 bases from J, with 10 bases in between. In DNA, the CDR3 is TGTGCCAGCAGTGAAGGCTTTTGGAGCTCTGGGGCCAACGTCCTGACTTTC. Encoded protein: CASSEGFWSSGANVLTF.

The chain carries TRBV7-2 and TRBJ2-7, with TRBD1 as a possible D gene (5 bases). Germline V CDR1 and CDR2: SGHTA, FQGNSA. Trimming stripped 4 bases from V and 4 bases from J, with 17 bases between. The CDR3 runs to 15 residues. CDR3 loop: CASSSLVGPEYEQYF. CDR3 coding DNA: TGTGCCAGCAGCTCCTTAGTGGGGCCGGAGTACGAGCAGTACTTC. The complete variable domain, with remaining parts taken from reference TRBV7-2 and TRBJ2-7, reads GAGVSQSPSNKVTEKGKDVELRCDPISGHTALYWYRQSLGQGLEFLIYFQGNSAPDKSGLPSDRFSAERTGGSVSTLTIQRTQQEDSAVYLCASSSLVGPEYEQYFGPGTRLTVT.

The chain is built from TRBV5-1 and TRBJ2-7; 9 bases align to TRBD2. The CDR3 spans 18 residues. Germline trimming cut 4 bases from V and 1 base from J; bases unmatched to any gene: 15. In germline, CDR1 is SGHRS, CDR2 YFSETQ. This CDR3 reads CASSLTSAAGGRSYEQYF. For the CDR3, the DNA is TGCGCCAGCAGCCTGACCTCGGCAGCGGGAGGTCGGTCCTACGAGCAGTACTTC.

This clone was counted a single time. The chain is built from TRBV6-6 and TRBJ1-2; 7 bases line up with TRBD1. The J segment lost 4 bases and the V segment lost 7 bases, leaving 6 bases of the junction unmatched. CDR1 is MNHNY, CDR2 SVGAGI, per germline (reference sequence). The CDR3 sequence is 13 residues long. CDR3 DNA: TGTGCCAGCACTCCAAACAGGGGCTATGGCTACACCTTC. Protein sequence: CASTPNRGYGYTF.

The chain joins TRBV2 to TRBJ2-1; D gene uncertain. Per germline, CDR1 SNHLY and CDR2 FYNNEI. The CDR3 has 15 residues. The V gene lost 4 bases and the J gene lost 1 base, with 11 bases spanning the gap. This CDR3 is CASSGSIKSYNEQFF. The CDR3 region has the DNA TGTGCCAGCAGTGGCAGTATTAAATCCTACAATGAGCAGTTCTTC. The full variable domain, its missing parts supplied by reference TRBV2 and TRBJ2-1, is EPEVTQTPSHQVTQMGQEVILRCVPISNHLYFYWYRQILGQKVEFLVSFYNNEISEKSEIFDDQFSVERPDGSNFTLKIRSTKLEDSAMYFCASSGSIKSYNEQFFGPGTRLTVL.

The J gene is TRBJ1-5, the V gene TRBV3-1 (or the pseudogene TRBV3-2), with D unclear. The CDR3 runs 17 residues. CDR1 is LGHDT, CDR2 YNNKEL, per germline (reference sequence). V shed 5 bases and J shed 5 bases, with 22 bases lying between them. The CDR3 bases are TGTGCCAGCAGCGACACTCCTCCCATTTTTGGTCATCAGCCCCAGCATTTT. Amino acids: CASSDTPPIFGHQPQHF.

This clone was found once. The gene calls are TRBV14 and TRBJ2-7, with 7 bases lining up with TRBD1. The germline V gene encodes CDR1 SGHDN and CDR2 FVKESK. V lost 4 bases, J lost 0 bases, and 6 bases stayed unmatched. This CDR3 has 15 residues. The DNA for the CDR3 is TGTGCCAGCAGCCGGTCCGGGACAGCCTCCTACGAGCAGTACTTC. Amino acids: CASSRSGTASYEQYF.

The chain employs TRBV9 and TRBJ2-1; 8 bases align to TRBD2. Trimming removed 4 bases from V and 1 base from J; junction bases left unmatched: 10. The CDR3 spans 17 residues. Germline assignment: CDR1 SGDLS and CDR2 YYNGEE. The CDR3 region has the DNA TGTGCCAGCAGCAGCGGTCACGGGGGGGATTCCTACAATGAGCAGTTCTTC. Translation: CASSSGHGGDSYNEQFF.

The V call is TRBV30, the J call TRBJ2-5; D gene uncertain. With 6 bases removed from V and 14 bases from J, the gap between germline ends came to 19 bases. The germline V gene encodes CDR1 GTSNPN and CDR2 SVGIG (reference sequence). The CDR3 covers 11 residues. CDR3 nucleotide sequence: TGTGCCTGTCTGTCGCGGAATATATGCTACTTC. Residues: CACLSRNICYF.

This clone has only a few counts. V gene TRBV28 combines with J gene TRBJ2-7; maybe TRBD1 (5 bases). CDR3 size: 13 residues. From germline, CDR1 is MDHEN and CDR2 SYDVKM. Trimming removed 3 bases at V and 4 bases at J, with 10 bases between. In nucleotides, the CDR3 is TGTGCCAGCAGTTTCGCCAGACAGTACGAGCAGTACTTC. It translates to CASSFARQYEQYF. The variable domain in full, completed from reference TRBV28 and TRBJ2-7, reads DVKVTQSSRYLVKRTGEKVFLECVQDMDHENMFWYRQDPGLGLRLIYFSYDVKMKEKGDIPEGYSVSREKKERFSLILESASTNQTSMYLCASSFARQYEQYFGPGTRLTVT.

The chain uses TRBV9 and TRBJ2-1, with 7 bases matching TRBD1. Germline CDR1 SGDLS, CDR2 YYNGEE. The CDR3 loop spans 15 amino acids. V trimming: 3 bases; J trimming: 1 base; junction bases outside the gene matches: 4. The CDR3 protein is CASSEGDSSYNEQFF. The CDR3 coding sequence is TGTGCCAGCAGCGAGGGGGACAGTTCCTACAATGAGCAGTTCTTC.

This chain joins TRBV12-1 and TRBJ1-1. TRBV12-1 is a documented pseudogene. The CDR3 runs 17 residues. CDR3: CASSPETGGPRGTEAFF. DNA for the CDR3: TGTGCCAGCAGCCCCGAGACGGGGGGGCCGAGAGGGACTGAAGCTTTCTTT.

This clone was seen once. This rearrangement joins TRBV5-6 to TRBJ2-5; weak D call: TRBD1 (5 bases). The V end was cut by 0 bases, the J end by 6 bases, with 12 bases between. CDR1 and CDR2 (germline): SGHDT, YYEEEE. This CDR3 spans 14 amino acids. The CDR3 DNA reads TGTGCCAGCAGCTTGGTTGGCAGGGAAAAGACCCAGTACTTC. This encodes CASSLVGREKTQYF.

V is TRBV6-5 and J is TRBJ2-1; 10 bases match TRBD2. Germline CDR1 is MNHEY and CDR2 is SVGAGI. The CDR3 covers 16 residues. Losses at the gene ends were 2 bases for V and 7 bases for J; bases not matched to a gene: 8. The CDR3 sequence is CASSYVLTSGLNEQFF. The CDR3 DNA follows: TGTGCCAGCAGTTACGTCCTGACTAGCGGGTTAAATGAGCAGTTCTTC.